Following are 8 T cell receptor beta chains from one sample sequenced in a study of control samples from healthy donors and cancer patients. The repertoire was sequenced with immunoSEQ multiplex PCR; TCRdb's copy has only in-frame clones and lacks some. The table includes 150,000 to 200,000 clones, roughly nine tenths detected once. The specimen was blood. These TCRs come from a man aged 25 to 45 in good health.

This clone has only a few counts. The CDR3 is CASSFGGGVASEQYF. Written as DNA, the CDR3 is TGTGCCAGCAGTTTCGGCGGGGGGGTGGCGAGCGAGCAGTACTTC. The chain uses TRBV27 and TRBJ2-7, with 9 bases aligning to TRBD2. This CDR3 contains 15 residues. Looked up from germline, CDR1 is MNHEY and CDR2 is SMNVEV (reference sequence). With V trimmed by 3 bases and J by 6 bases, 9 bases remained unmatched.

This clone was observed once. J is TRBJ1-4 and V is TRBV11-2; 11 bases line up with TRBD1. V dropped 4 bases and J dropped 6; count of bases not matched to a gene: 10. Germline V CDR1 and CDR2: SGHAT, FQNNGV. The CDR3 is made up of 17 amino acids. CDR3: CASSSTGTGGIYEKLFF. For the CDR3, the DNA is TGTGCCAGCAGCTCGACCGGGACAGGGGGGATTTATGAAAAACTGTTTTTT.

This clone was counted once. The chain carries TRBV28 and TRBJ2-1, with TRBD2 identical over 8 bases. The CDR3 length is 13 residues. Germline loops: CDR1 MDHEN, CDR2 SYDVKM. The trim removed 8 bases at V and 7 bases at J, leaving 7 bases unmatched. Written as DNA, the CDR3 is TGTGCCAGCGGCGGGAGGCACAGGAATGAGCAGTTCTTC. This codes for CASGGRHRNEQFF.

V usage is TRBV27 and J usage is TRBJ2-1; 11 bases fit TRBD2. The V segment lost 2 bases and the J segment 6 bases; nucleotides outside the gene matches: 3. The CDR3 consists of 15 residues. Germline values: CDR1 MNHEY, CDR2 SMNVEV (reference sequence). CDR3 sequence (DNA): TGTGCCAGCAGTTTAATTGGACTAGCGGGCAATGAGCAGTTCTTC. It encodes CASSLIGLAGNEQFF.

This chain uses TRBV5-6 with TRBJ2-5; TRBD2 might be the D (6 bases). With 5 bases removed from V and 1 base from J, the gap between germline ends came to 18 bases. CDR1 is SGHDT and CDR2 is YYEEEE in the germline V gene. The CDR3 extends over 16 amino acids. In DNA, the CDR3 is TGTGCCAGCAGACCGGCTGCGGAGGGGCCCCAAGAGACCCAGTACTTC. Translating gives CASRPAAEGPQETQYF.

This chain links TRBV28 with TRBJ1-2, with D uncertain. The CDR3 sequence is 14 residues long. Trimming left V 5 bases short and J 8 bases short, with 18 bases between. Germline V lookup: CDR1 MDHEN, CDR2 SYDVKM. CDR3 DNA: TGTGCCAGCAGTCCCTCCGGGCAGACCTTGGGCTACACCTTC. The encoded protein is CASSPSGQTLGYTF.

The rearrangement links TRBV7-9 to TRBJ2-3; the match to TRBD1 covers 7 bases. CDR3 length: 14 amino acids. CDR1 is SEHNR and CDR2 is FQNEAQ in the germline V gene (reference sequence). After removal of 4 bases from V and 4 bases from J, the junction contained 5 bases not matched to a gene. CDR3 nucleotide sequence: TGTGCCAGCAGCTCCCGGACAGGATCAGATACGCAGTATTTT. This sequence encodes CASSSRTGSDTQYF. The variable domain in full, completed from reference TRBV7-9 and TRBJ2-3, reads DTGVSQNPRHKITKRGQNVTFRCDPISEHNRLYWYRQTLGQGPEFLTYFQNEAQLEKSRLLSDRFSAERPKGSFSTLEIQRTEQGDSAMYLCASSSRTGSDTQYFGPGTRLTVL.

The chain has TRBV7-7 and TRBJ1-1; D gene uncertain. CDR3 size: 13 residues. The V end was cut by 4 bases, the J end by 3 bases, with 9 bases between. The germline V gene has CDR1 SSHAT and CDR2 FNYEAQ (reference sequence). For the CDR3, the DNA is TGTGCCAGCAGCTCCTCGTTGGACACTGAAGCTTTCTTT. This gives the protein CASSSSLDTEAFF.